The clone carrying this T cell receptor beta chain was seen more than once but under ten times. These data originate in a study of blood T cell repertoires in COVID-19. Study at large: The study drew acute and convalescent COVID-19 samples from the United States, Italy and Spain. PBMCs, B-cell-depleted T cells, or T cells provided the cDNA or gDNA that made up the material.

Methods used by the authors: Reference gene primer amplification gave estimated nucleated cell counts. Only in-frame clones appear in the TCRdb table, and some are missing; sequencing was by immunoSEQ multiplex PCR. The V and J calls and clone size are taken from that table; D and trimming were inferred from the DNA. In the table there are some 20,000 clones, around 88% of which are singletons. The V and J ends lost 0 bases and 7 bases respectively, with 8 bases between them. The V gene's germline CDR1 is SGHNT and CDR2 YYREEE (reference sequence). The CDR3 loop spans 13 amino acids. The clonotype originates from a woman aged 60-70 years with active COVID-19. The sequencing input was peripheral blood. The chain couples TRBV5-4 to TRBJ2-1; no clear D gene. DNA of the CDR3: TGTGCCAGCAGCTTGGCCGTGCGGAATGAGCAGTTCTTC. It translates to CASSLAVRNEQFF.